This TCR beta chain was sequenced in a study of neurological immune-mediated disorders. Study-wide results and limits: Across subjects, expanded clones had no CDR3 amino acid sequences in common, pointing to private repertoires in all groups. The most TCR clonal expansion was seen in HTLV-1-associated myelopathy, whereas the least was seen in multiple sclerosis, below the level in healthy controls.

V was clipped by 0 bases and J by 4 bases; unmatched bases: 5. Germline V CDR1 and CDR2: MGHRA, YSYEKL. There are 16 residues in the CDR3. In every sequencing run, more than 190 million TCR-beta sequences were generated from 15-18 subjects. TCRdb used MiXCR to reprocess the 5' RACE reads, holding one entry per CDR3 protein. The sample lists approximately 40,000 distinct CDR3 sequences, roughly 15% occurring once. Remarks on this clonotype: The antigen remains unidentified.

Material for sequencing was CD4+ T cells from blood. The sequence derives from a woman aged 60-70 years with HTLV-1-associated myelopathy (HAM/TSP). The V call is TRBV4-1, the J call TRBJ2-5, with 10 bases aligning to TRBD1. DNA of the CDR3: TGCGCCAGCAGCCAAGACCCCGGGACAGGGGTAGAGACCCAGTACTTC. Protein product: CASSQDPGTGVETQYF.